This T cell receptor (beta chain) was sequenced for a study of graft-versus-host responses after intestinal transplantation. Study at large: Transplantation in recipients was multivisceral, liver-intestinal, or isolated intestinal. Study results and limitations: GvH clones were found in recipient marrow; some appeared first in ileum or blood.

The CDR3 spans 17 residues. In germline, CDR1 is SGHKS, CDR2 YYEKEE (reference sequence). V lost 3 bases and J lost 1, with 19 bases in between. Note on this clone: The antigen remains unidentified.

Sequencing was performed with immunoSEQ multiplex PCR; in TCRdb, only in-frame clones are kept and a portion is missing. The sample lists roughly 100,000 clones, roughly 84% seen once, with around 0.9% in the top ten. This chain uses TRBV5-5 with TRBJ1-1; no firm D call. Sample: unstimulated CD4+ T cells sorted from spleen or lymph node cells, taken before intestinal transplant. This receptor was obtained from a human donor who received an intestinal transplant. The CDR3, as DNA: TGTGCCAGCAGCTGGGCGGGTGGTAGAGTCGGGAACACTGAAGCTTTCTTT. Translating it yields CASSWAGGRVGNTEAFF.